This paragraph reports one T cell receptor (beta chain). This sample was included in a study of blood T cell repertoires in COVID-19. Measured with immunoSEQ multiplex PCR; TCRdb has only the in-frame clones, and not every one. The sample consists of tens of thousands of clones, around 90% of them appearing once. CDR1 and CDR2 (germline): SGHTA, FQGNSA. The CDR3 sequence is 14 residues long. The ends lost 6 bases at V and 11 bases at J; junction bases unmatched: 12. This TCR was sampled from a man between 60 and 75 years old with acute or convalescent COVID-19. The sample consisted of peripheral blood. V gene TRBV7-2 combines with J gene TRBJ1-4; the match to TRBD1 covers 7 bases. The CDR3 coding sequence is TGTGCCAGCAGGTCACAAGGGGGCAATCGGAAACTGTTTTTT. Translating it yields CASRSQGGNRKLFF.